Here is one T cell receptor beta chain with its context. The target antigen is unknown. Time point meaning: cycle 4 day 1 (C4D1), after less than 7 weeks of nivolumab. Each and every patient relapsed after autologous stem cell transplantation, and patients got differing brentuximab vedotin exposure. The data originate from a study of PD-1 blockade in classical Hodgkin lymphoma. TCRdb keeps only in-frame clones here, not all; method: immunoSEQ multiplex PCR. The sample includes under 130,000 clones, roughly nine tenths of them seen just once. The CDR3 is 14 amino acids. Germline assignment: CDR1 MDHEN and CDR2 SYDVKM. V trimming: 3 bases; J trimming: 5 bases; junction bases outside the gene matches: 6. Study-level points and caveats: Baseline TCR diversity was reportedly lower in newly diagnosed patients than in healthy donors. It was reported as lower still in relapsed/refractory patients. Underlying causes for the observed repertoire differences were not defined, possibly disease activity or prior therapy.

This chain connects TRBV28 to TRBJ2-5; 7 bases are shared with TRBD2. This TCR derives from a human donor with classical Hodgkin lymphoma. This specimen was peripheral blood mononuclear cells (PBMCs), taken before the fourth cycle of nivolumab. The CDR3 is CASSLERDEETQYF. The CDR3 DNA reads TGTGCCAGCAGTTTGGAGCGGGATGAGGAGACCCAGTACTTC.